The 10 T cell receptor beta chains below come from one sample, sequenced in a study of cytomegalovirus exposure and HLA in healthy donors. 13 Jbeta primers and 60 Vbeta primers were used for the PCR. Data came from immunoSEQ multiplex PCR; TCRdb stores just in-frame clones and leaves some out. This sample has about 150,000 clones, with around 79% found just once. Source material: PBMCs. These receptors came from a man aged 25-45 years in good health and CMV-seropositive.

V usage is TRBV6-1 and J usage is TRBJ1-3; D gene ambiguous. CDR3 length: 15 amino acids. V gave up 8 bases and J gave up 0 bases, with 14 bases separating them. Germline V gene lookup returns CDR1 MNHNS and CDR2 SASEGT. CDR3 sequence: CASYESVGSGNTIYF. As DNA, the CDR3 is TGTGCCAGCTACGAGAGCGTCGGCTCTGGAAACACCATATATTTT.

The CDR3 DNA follows: TGTGCCAGCAGTTTCACAGGGGGTAAAGTCCAGCCCCAGCATTTT. It specifies CASSFTGGKVQPQHF. The chain has TRBV27 and TRBJ1-5, with 8 bases that match TRBD1. V trimming: 3 bases; J trimming: 7 bases; junction bases outside the gene matches: 8. Germline loops: CDR1 MNHEY, CDR2 SMNVEV (reference sequence). The CDR3 runs to 15 residues.

The chain joins TRBV6-5 to TRBJ2-5, with D maybe TRBD2 (6 bases). Deletions cut 2 bases from V and 5 bases from J, with 18 bases between. Per the germline V gene, CDR1 is MNHEY and CDR2 is SVGAGI. This CDR3 is built from 16 residues. CDR3 nucleotides: TGTGCCAGCAGTTACCTTAGGCCTTCCGGAGGGGAGACCCAGTACTTC. It is translated as CASSYLRPSGGETQYF.

The J gene is TRBJ2-7, the V gene TRBV12-2; the table names TRBD1, a call not compared with the DNA. TRBV12-2 corresponds to a pseudogene. This CDR3 comprises 17 residues. This CDR3 is CASRLAKPPQGSYEQYF. Here the CDR3 DNA reads TGTGCAAGTCGCTTAGCGAAGCCCCCGCAGGGGTCCTACGAGCAGTACTTC.

This sequence joins TRBV5-1 and TRBJ1-3, with a possible D match to TRBD1 (6 bases). CDR3 length: 16 amino acids. Trimming took 0 bases from V and 3 from J, leaving 13 bases between them. The germline V gene encodes CDR1 SGHRS and CDR2 YFSETQ. The CDR3 loop is CASSLGTAQGGNTIYF. The CDR3, as DNA: TGCGCCAGCAGCTTGGGGACAGCTCAAGGTGGAAACACCATATATTTT.

This chain uses TRBV30 with TRBJ2-1, with 8 bases that match TRBD1. V was pared by 0 bases and J by 3 bases, with 7 bases of the junction left unmatched. The length of the CDR3 is 16 residues. Germline CDR1 is GTSNPN and CDR2 is SVGIG (reference sequence). The CDR3 DNA reads as TGTGCCTGGAGTGTACTACAGGGGGTAAGCTACAATGAGCAGTTCTTC. Translation gives CAWSVLQGVSYNEQFF. The whole variable domain, filled in from reference TRBV30 and TRBJ2-1, reads SQTIHQWPATLVQPVGSPLSLECTVEGTSNPNLYWYRQAAGRGLQLLFYSVGIGQISSEVPQNLSASRPQDRQFILSSKKLLLSDSGFYLCAWSVLQGVSYNEQFFGPGTRLTVL.

V usage is TRBV15 and J usage is TRBJ1-2; 7 nucleotides align to TRBD1. The CDR3 length is 14 residues. CDR1 LNHNV and CDR2 YYDKDF come from the germline V gene (reference sequence). V lost 0 bases to trimming and J lost 9 bases; unmatched junction nucleotides: 7. The CDR3 region has the DNA TGTGCCACCAGCAGAGATGGTCAGGGGGGCAGCTACACCTTC. Amino acids: CATSRDGQGGSYTF.

V is TRBV9 and J is TRBJ2-1; TRBD2 matches 10 bases. This CDR3 is built from 15 residues. Unmatched junction bases numbered 2, after V lost 2 bases and J lost 3 bases. The V gene's germline CDR1 is SGDLS and CDR2 YYNGEE. CDR3: CASSVSGGLYNEQFF. Here the CDR3 DNA reads TGTGCCAGCAGCGTTAGCGGGGGGCTCTACAATGAGCAGTTCTTC.

The genes are TRBV7-9 and TRBJ2-3; TRBD2 matches 15 bases. V lost 4 bases, J lost 4 bases, and 6 bases stayed unmatched. Germline CDR1 reads SEHNR; CDR2 reads FQNEAQ (reference sequence). The CDR3 consists of 17 residues. CDR3 in DNA: TGTGCCAGCAGCTCCGGACTAGCGGGAGGGCCATCAGATACGCAGTATTTT. This encodes CASSSGLAGGPSDTQYF.

V gene TRBV7-9 combines with J gene TRBJ2-5; TRBD2 matches at 7 bases. The CDR3 runs 15 residues. Germline trimming cut 1 base from V and 4 bases from J; bases unmatched to any gene: 6. Germline V gene sequence: CDR1 SEHNR, CDR2 FQNEAQ (reference sequence). The CDR3: CASSLGTSEGETQYF. CDR3 nucleotide sequence: TGTGCCAGCAGCTTAGGAACTAGCGAAGGAGAGACCCAGTACTTC.